These T cell receptor beta chains were read from a single sample in a study of PD-L1 blockade in urothelial cancer. Some clones are missing from TCRdb's copy, which holds only in-frame ones; the method was immunoSEQ multiplex PCR. In the table there are 83,000 or so clones, around four fifths of which are singletons. Specimen: PBMCs, collected around atezolizumab (anti-PD-L1) treatment. Receptors were obtained from an older man with urothelial cancer. Each CDR3 is given with its conserved first and last residue. Fields, in order: J gene, D gene, V gene, clone size, CDR3 protein, CDR3 DNA. A D gene is named only where the DNA matches it firmly. Clone sizes are given selectively: once, few, many, or a class where the clone is expanded.

TRBJ1-4 | TRBD1 | TRBV19 | . | CASSIGGGATNEKLFF | TGTGCCAGTAGTATAGGAGGGGGCGCAACTAATGAAAAACTGTTTTTT
TRBJ2-3 | TRBD1 | TRBV7-9 | . | CASSFGQGPDTQYF | TGTGCCAGCAGCTTCGGACAGGGGCCAGATACGCAGTATTTT
TRBJ1-1 | . | TRBV29-1 | . | CSGGDRYTEAFF | TGCAGCGGGGGGGACCGCTACACTGAAGCTTTCTTT
TRBJ2-1 | . | TRBV9 | . | CASSVGPEVFSEQFF | TGTGCCAGCAGCGTGGGCCCGGAGGTCTTTAGTGAGCAGTTCTTC
TRBJ1-2 | . | TRBV7-9 | . | CASSGSGMDYGYTF | TGTGCCAGCAGCGGATCAGGGATGGACTATGGCTACACCTTC
TRBJ2-7 | TRBD2 | TRBV7-2 | . | CASTSQRGQYF | TGTGCCAGCACCTCCCAGCGGGGTCAGTACTTC
TRBJ2-2 | . | TRBV7-8 | . | CASSLGQAAGELFF | TGTGCCAGCAGCTTAGGGCAGGCCGCCGGGGAGCTGTTTTTT
TRBJ2-1 | . | TRBV5-4 | . | CASSSLGLDNEQFF | TGTGCCAGCAGCTCTTTGGGGCTCGACAATGAGCAGTTCTTC
TRBJ1-6 | . | TRBV19 | . | CASSIGTSVPSPLHF | TGTGCCAGTAGTATTGGGACATCGGTCCCTTCACCCCTCCACTTT
TRBJ1-1 | . | TRBV6-1 | . | CASSRYERNTEAFF | TGTGCCAGCAGCCGATACGAGCGGAACACTGAAGCTTTCTTT
TRBJ2-7 | TRBD1 | TRBV6-1 | . | CASSLGDRGEYF | TGTGCCAGCAGTTTGGGGGACAGGGGCGAATACTTC
TRBJ2-3 | . | TRBV11-3 | . | CASSLAAGTDTQYF | TGTGCCAGCAGCTTAGCGGCGGGCACAGATACGCAGTATTTT
TRBJ2-7 | . | TRBV7-2 | . | CASSLRGRGGEQYF | TGTGCCAGCAGCTTGAGGGGGAGGGGAGGCGAGCAGTACTTC
TRBJ2-3 | TRBD2 | TRBV7-2 | . | CASRQARLAGHTDTQYF | TGTGCCAGCAGACAGGCCCGACTAGCGGGGCACACAGATACGCAGTATTTT
TRBJ2-3 | . | TRBV1 | . | CTSSQDRRAGAGTDTQYF | TGCACCAGCAGCCAAGATAGGCGGGCGGGAGCGGGGACAGATACGCAGTATTTT
TRBJ2-1 | . | TRBV30 | . | CAGTDYKSYNEQFF | TGTGCCGGTACGGACTACAAGTCCTACAATGAGCAGTTCTTC
TRBJ1-1 | . | TRBV5-1 | . | CASSLDVENTEAFF | TGCGCCAGCAGCTTGGACGTAGAGAACACTGAAGCTTTCTTT
TRBJ1-5 | . | TRBV21-1 | . | CASSKSLRGGSGRPQHF | TGTGCCAGCAGCAAATCTCTCCGGGGGGGTTCTGGTAGACCCCAGCATTTT
TRBJ1-1 | . | TRBV5-1 | . | CASSRAGAANTEAFF | TGCGCCAGCAGCCGGGCAGGGGCCGCCAACACTGAAGCTTTCTTT
TRBJ1-2 | . | TRBV2 | . | CASSAQGYGYTF | TGTGCCAGCAGTGCACAGGGCTATGGCTACACCTTC
TRBJ2-7 | . | TRBV6-6 | . | CAPPRGHEQYF | TGTGCCCCCCCCAGGGGCCACGAGCAGTACTTC
TRBJ1-2 | TRBD1 | TRBV15 | . | CATSREMEPLWAPGQGGYGYTF | TGTGCCACCAGCAGGGAGATGGAGCCCCTCTGGGCGCCCGGACAGGGGGGTTATGGCTACACCTTC
TRBJ1-6 | . | TRBV19 | . | CATRPRDTNSPLHF | TGTGCCACGCGCCCTCGGGACACGAATTCACCCCTCCACTTT
TRBJ1-2 | TRBD1 | TRBV5-6 | once | CASSYRDRGYGYTF | TGTGCCAGCAGCTACCGGGACAGGGGATACGGCTACACCTTC
TRBJ1-5 | . | TRBV19 | . | CASSIGGYDTEIDQPQHF | TGTGCCAGTAGTATCGGGGGATATGACACAGAGATAGATCAGCCCCAGCATTTT
TRBJ2-1 | . | TRBV9 | . | CASSVAPRVENEQFF | TGTGCCAGCAGCGTAGCTCCCCGGGTCGAGAATGAGCAGTTCTTC
TRBJ1-3 | TRBD1 | TRBV19 | . | CASSATGATGNTIYF | TGTGCCAGTAGTGCCACAGGGGCTACTGGAAACACCATATATTTT
TRBJ2-1 | TRBD2 | TRBV5-1 | . | CASSLSSGLITEQFF | TGCGCCAGCAGCCTATCTAGCGGGTTGATAACCGAGCAGTTCTTC
TRBJ2-7 | TRBD2 | TRBV7-8 | . | CASSPGLAGVGEQYF | TGTGCCAGCAGCCCAGGACTAGCGGGGGTGGGGGAGCAGTACTTC
TRBJ1-2 | . | TRBV7-9 | few | CASSFSPGGGYTF | TGTGCCAGCAGCTTCTCTCCGGGGGGCGGCTACACCTTC
TRBJ2-6 | . | TRBV10-3 | once | CAISETGTGANVLTF | TGTGCCATCAGTGAGACAGGGACTGGGGCCAACGTCCTGACTTTC
TRBJ2-2 | . | TRBV6-5 | . | CASSYSPGGTGELFF | TGTGCCAGCAGTTACTCGCCTGGAGGCACCGGGGAGCTGTTTTTT
TRBJ2-2 | TRBD2 | TRBV5-1 | once | CASSSTSGGTGELFF | TGCGCCAGCAGCTCGACTAGCGGGGGAACCGGGGAGCTGTTTTTT
TRBJ1-1 | . | TRBV29-1 | . | CSVEDLEGGNTEAFF | TGCAGCGTTGAAGATCTTGAGGGTGGCAACACTGAAGCTTTCTTT
TRBJ2-5 | . | TRBV11-2 | . | CASSRVGGLGGTQYF | TGTGCCAGCAGCCGTGTTGGGGGACTGGGGGGGACCCAGTACTTC
TRBJ1-6 | . | TRBV11-2 | . | CASSRTSEGNNSPLHF | TGTGCCAGCAGCAGAACATCGGAGGGGAACAATTCACCCCTCCACTTT
TRBJ1-1 | . | TRBV29-1 | . | CSSRVGGWNTEAFF | TGCAGCTCGAGAGTCGGGGGATGGAACACTGAAGCTTTCTTT